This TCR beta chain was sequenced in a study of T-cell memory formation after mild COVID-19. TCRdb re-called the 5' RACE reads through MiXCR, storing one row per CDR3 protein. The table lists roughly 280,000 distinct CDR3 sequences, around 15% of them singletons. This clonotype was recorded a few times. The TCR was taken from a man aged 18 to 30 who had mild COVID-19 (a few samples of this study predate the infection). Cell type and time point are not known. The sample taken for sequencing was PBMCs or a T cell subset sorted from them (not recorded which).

CDR3 region: CASSREQGDTDTQYF. The CDR3 DNA sequence: TGTGCCAGCAGTCGGGAGCAAGGGGACACAGATACGCAGTATTTT. This chain connects TRBV2 to TRBJ2-3, with D tentatively TRBD2 (6 bases). The ends were cut back, 5 bases at V and 2 bases at J, with 14 bases in the middle. Germline CDR1 reads SNHLY; CDR2 reads FYNNEI. This CDR3 comprises 15 residues.